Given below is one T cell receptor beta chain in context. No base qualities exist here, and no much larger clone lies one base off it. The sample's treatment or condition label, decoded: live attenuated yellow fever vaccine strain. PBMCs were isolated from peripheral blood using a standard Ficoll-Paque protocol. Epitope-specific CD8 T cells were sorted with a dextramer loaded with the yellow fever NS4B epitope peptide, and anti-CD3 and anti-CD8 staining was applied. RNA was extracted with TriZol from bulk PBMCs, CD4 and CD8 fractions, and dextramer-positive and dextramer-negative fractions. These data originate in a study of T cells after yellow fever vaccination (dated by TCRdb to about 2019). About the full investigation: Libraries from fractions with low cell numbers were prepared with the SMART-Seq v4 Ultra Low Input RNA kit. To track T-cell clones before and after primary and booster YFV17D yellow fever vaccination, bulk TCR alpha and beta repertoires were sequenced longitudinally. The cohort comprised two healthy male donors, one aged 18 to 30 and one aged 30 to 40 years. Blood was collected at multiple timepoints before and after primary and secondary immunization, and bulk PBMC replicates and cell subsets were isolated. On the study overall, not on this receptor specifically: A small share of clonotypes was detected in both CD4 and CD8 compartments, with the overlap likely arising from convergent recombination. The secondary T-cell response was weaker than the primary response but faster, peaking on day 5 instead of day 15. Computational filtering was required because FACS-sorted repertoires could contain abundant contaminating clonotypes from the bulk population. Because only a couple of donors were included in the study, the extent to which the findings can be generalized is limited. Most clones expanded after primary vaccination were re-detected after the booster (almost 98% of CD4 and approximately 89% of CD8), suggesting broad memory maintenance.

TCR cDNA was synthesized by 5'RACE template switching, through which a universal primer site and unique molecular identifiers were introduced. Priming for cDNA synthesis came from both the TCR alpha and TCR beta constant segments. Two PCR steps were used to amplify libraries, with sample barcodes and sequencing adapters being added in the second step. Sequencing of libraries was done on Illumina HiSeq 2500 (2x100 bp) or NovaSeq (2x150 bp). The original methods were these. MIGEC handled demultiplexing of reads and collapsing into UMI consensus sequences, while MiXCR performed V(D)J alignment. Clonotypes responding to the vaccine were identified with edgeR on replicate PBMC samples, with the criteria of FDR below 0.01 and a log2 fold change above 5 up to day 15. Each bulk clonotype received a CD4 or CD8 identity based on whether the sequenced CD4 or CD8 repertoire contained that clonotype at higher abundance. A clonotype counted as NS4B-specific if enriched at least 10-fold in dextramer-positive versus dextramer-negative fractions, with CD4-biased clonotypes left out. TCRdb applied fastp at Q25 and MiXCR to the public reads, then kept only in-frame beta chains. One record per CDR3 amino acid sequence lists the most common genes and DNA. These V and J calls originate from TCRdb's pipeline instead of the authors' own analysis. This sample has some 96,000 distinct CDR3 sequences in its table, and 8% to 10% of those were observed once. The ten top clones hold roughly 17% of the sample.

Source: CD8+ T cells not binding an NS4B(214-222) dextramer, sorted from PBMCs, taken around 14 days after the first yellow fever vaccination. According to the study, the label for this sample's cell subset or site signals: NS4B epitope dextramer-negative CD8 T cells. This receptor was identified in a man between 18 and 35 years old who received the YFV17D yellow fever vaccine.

The nucleotide sequence is TGTGCCAGCAGCTCCGGGACAGGGAAGTTAGGTACGCAGTATTTT. The resulting protein is CASSSGTGKLGTQYF. The chain is assembled from TRBV11-2 and TRBJ2-3; a stretch of 9 junction bases matches TRBD1. V and J are trimmed by 4 bases and 8 bases, and the gene matches miss 10 bases of the junction. From a lookup of the germline V gene, CDR1 and CDR2 are SGHAT and FQNNGV. The cysteine opens and the phenylalanine closes a CDR3 of 15 amino acids. CDR3 DNA is the only sequence kept; it has 45 bases, read in frame from the first base.